This T cell receptor beta chain derives from a study of T-cell reconstitution after alpha-beta-depleted transplantation in children. This CDR3 spans 13 amino acids. Trimming at V came to 3 bases and at J to 11 bases, leaving 9 bases not matched to a gene. Per germline, CDR1 SGHRS and CDR2 YFSETQ. The TCRbeta library was prepared with unique molecular identifiers. TCRdb independently ran MiXCR on the PCR reads; one entry per CDR3 protein. The sample yields 450,000 to 550,000 distinct CDR3 sequences, about an eighth seen once. Source: PBMCs, mostly from graft donor cells, taken 180 days after TCRalphabeta/CD19-depleted stem cell transplant. The chain couples TRBV5-1 to TRBJ1-1; 8 nucleotides match TRBD1. The TCR originated in a female patient aged 2 to 10 who had a stem cell transplant for aplastic anemia, so the T cells may come from the graft donor. CDR3 sequence reads: CASSSRRGQYAFF. The CDR3 DNA reads as TGCGCCAGCAGCTCGCGCAGGGGGCAGTATGCTTTCTTT.